These T cell receptor beta chains were read from a single sample in a study of T cell responses to AZD1222 COVID-19 vaccine. Sequencing was performed with immunoSEQ multiplex PCR; in TCRdb, only in-frame clones are kept and a portion is missing. The table has more than 75,000 clones, about 91% seen once. The material was peripheral blood, obtained on day 0 of AZD1222 vaccination. Every receptor here comes from an adult in good health. CDR3s include the opening cysteine and the closing phenylalanine or tryptophan. Each record gives: clone size, V gene, J gene, D gene, CDR3 DNA, CDR3 protein. The D gene is left open where the match is weak. Only some rows state a clone size, as once, few, many or a class for expanded clones.

-,TRBV28,TRBJ2-6,-,TGTGCCAGTAGCGGCGGTACTGGGGCCAACGTCCTGACTTTC,CASSGGTGANVLTF
-,TRBV4-2,TRBJ1-2,TRBD1,TGTGCCAGCAGCCAAGGGACAGGGCTAAACTATGGCTACACCTTC,CASSQGTGLNYGYTF
-,TRBV5-6,TRBJ1-5,-,TGTGCCAGCAGCTTGTGGGCGGTACCGAGCAATCAGCCCCAGCATTTT,CASSLWAVPSNQPQHF
-,TRBV5-1,TRBJ2-5,-,TGCGCCAGCAGCTTGGGTTTCGCATCAACCCCAGAGACCCAGTACTTC,CASSLGFASTPETQYF
-,TRBV6-5,TRBJ2-2,TRBD2,TGTGCCAGCACCGGACTAGCGGGGCACACCGGGGAGCTGTTTTTT,CASTGLAGHTGELFF
-,TRBV5-4,TRBJ2-7,-,TGTGCCAGCAGCCCCTCAGGAGGAGGCCTAAGCGAGCAGTACTTC,CASSPSGGGLSEQYF
once,TRBV9,TRBJ2-1,-,TGTGCCAGCAGCGTGACGGGGAGCGGAGACAATGAGCAGTTCTTC,CASSVTGSGDNEQFF
-,TRBV27,TRBJ2-3,TRBD2,TGTGCCAGCATAGCGGGGGTTGCGCAGTATTTT,CASIAGVAQYF
-,TRBV28,TRBJ2-6,TRBD2,TGTGCCAGCAGCCTCCTAGCGGGGGGGCCTGGGGCCAACGTCCTGACTTTC,CASSLLAGGPGANVLTF
-,TRBV29-1,TRBJ1-2,TRBD1,TGCAGCGTGTCGGGACAGGGTACGGTGGGCTACACCTTC,CSVSGQGTVGYTF
-,TRBV19,TRBJ2-2,TRBD2,TGTGCCAGTAGCCCACTAGCGGGAGTCCCCGGGGAGCTGTTTTTT,CASSPLAGVPGELFF
-,TRBV5-5,TRBJ2-1,TRBD2,TGTGCCAGCAGCCGAAGCGGGAACTCCTACAATGAGCAGTTCTTC,CASSRSGNSYNEQFF
-,TRBV14,TRBJ1-2,-,TGTGCCAGCAGCCAGATTGATTTGCGGGACTATGGCTACACCTTC,CASSQIDLRDYGYTF
-,TRBV19,TRBJ2-1,TRBD2,TGTGCCAGTACCTTAATTGGGAGCGGGAGGGGTGAGCAGTTCTTC,CASTLIGSGRGEQFF
-,TRBV9,TRBJ2-7,-,TGTGCCAGCAGCCCTCACGATGGCTACGAGCAGTACTTC,CASSPHDGYEQYF
-,TRBV6-5,TRBJ1-6,TRBD1,TGTGCCAGCAGTTTCCAGGGGGCGCGTAATTCACCCCTCCACTTT,CASSFQGARNSPLHF
once,TRBV7-2,TRBJ2-5,-,TGTGCCAGCTCCCGACCCCAAGAGACCCAGTACTTC,CASSRPQETQYF
-,TRBV28,TRBJ1-6,-,TGTGCCAGCAAAACGGGGTTCTATAATTCACCCCTCCACTTT,CASKTGFYNSPLHF
-,TRBV7-8,TRBJ2-7,TRBD1,TGTGCCAGCAGGGCAGGGGGCGCTTTCTCCTACGAGCAGTACTTC,CASRAGGAFSYEQYF
-,TRBV19,TRBJ2-7,-,TGTGCCAGTAGTATTCCCCAGACAGCCGAAGGAGGCTACGAGCAGTACTTC,CASSIPQTAEGGYEQYF
-,TRBV28,TRBJ2-2,-,TGTGCCAGCAGTTTTTCCCCCGCGAACACCGGGGAGCTGTTTTTT,CASSFSPANTGELFF
-,TRBV6-5,TRBJ1-5,-,TGTGCCAGCAGCTTAGATAGCAATCAGCCCCAGCATTTT,CASSLDSNQPQHF
-,TRBV19,TRBJ2-7,-,TGTGCCAGTAAGGTCCAACCAACTGGGCACGAGCAGTACTTC,CASKVQPTGHEQYF
-,TRBV3-1/TRBV3-2,TRBJ2-1,-,TGTGCCAGCAGCCATGCGCTGGATGAGCAGTTCTTC,CASSHALDEQFF
-,TRBV27,TRBJ1-6,-,TGTGCCAGCAGTTGGGGAGTTCGAGGATCACCCCTCCACTTT,CASSWGVRGSPLHF
-,TRBV9,TRBJ1-6,-,TGTGCCAGCAGCGCGAGCTTCCCCTTTAATTCACCCCTCCACTTT,CASSASFPFNSPLHF
-,TRBV7-9,TRBJ2-7,-,TGTGCCAGCAGCTCCAAAAAAGACGGTACCTACGAGCAGTACTTC,CASSSKKDGTYEQYF
-,TRBV24-1,TRBJ2-5,TRBD1,TGTGCCACCAGTGACCGGCGGACAGGGCAAGAGACCCAGTACTTC,CATSDRRTGQETQYF
once,TRBV30,TRBJ2-7,TRBD2,TGTGCCTGGAGTGTACGCGGGGGGCGGGTCGAGCAGTACTTC,CAWSVRGGRVEQYF
-,TRBV7-2,TRBJ2-1,-,TGTGCCAGCACCCACCGAACTAGGTACAATGAGCAGTTCTTC,CASTHRTRYNEQFF
once,TRBV27,TRBJ2-6,-,TGTGCCAGCGGAGCAGGGGCATCTGGGGCCAACGTCCTGACTTTC,CASGAGASGANVLTF
once,TRBV7-9,TRBJ1-2,-,TGTGCCAGCAGCTTAGCTAACCGTCGAGATATCTACACCTTC,CASSLANRRDIYTF